Included here is one TCR beta chain sequence, with context. Its antigen is still unknown. Exposure to brentuximab vedotin varied, and each patient had relapsed following autologous stem cell transplantation. The protocol was immunoSEQ multiplex PCR, while the TCRdb copy is restricted to in-frame clones and leaves out a portion. The repertoire holds some 14,000 clones, with about 87% as singletons. These data are taken from a study of PD-1 blockade in classical Hodgkin lymphoma. Study information: Treatment was intravenous nivolumab, 3 mg/kg every 2 weeks, until progression.

Whole-study results and caveats: Baseline diversity was lower in partial responders and progressors than complete responders.

This sequence originates from a human donor with classical Hodgkin lymphoma. Sequenced material: peripheral blood mononuclear cells (PBMCs), taken at baseline.

CDR3 DNA: TGTGCCAGCAGCTTAGGAGGGGTCACAGATACGCAGTATTTT. Translated, it gives CASSLGGVTDTQYF. The V and J genes are TRBV11-3 and TRBJ2-3; D possibly matches TRBD1 or TRBD2 (5 bases each). Looked up from germline, CDR1 is SGHNT and CDR2 is YENEEA. The germline V and J ends were trimmed by 1 base and 2 bases, with 7 bases remaining between them. CDR3 length equals 14 residues.